Shown below are 15 T cell receptor beta chains from a single sample sequenced in a study of blood T cell repertoires in COVID-19. Sequencing used immunoSEQ multiplex PCR; TCRdb keeps in-frame clones, though not all of them. The sample records roughly 340,000 clones, roughly 86% being singletons. Input material: peripheral blood. The receptors shown here come from a woman in her 70s with COVID-19, enrolled during active disease.

The rearrangement links TRBV27 to TRBJ1-5; TRBD1 matches 8 bases. This CDR3 has 13 residues. V shed 5 bases, J shed 11 bases, and the junction held 8 bases outside the gene matches. The germline V gene encodes CDR1 MNHEY and CDR2 SMNVEV (reference sequence). CDR3 DNA sequence: TGTGCCAGCAGTCCCACCAGGGGGCTGTCCCAGCATTTT. Encoded protein: CASSPTRGLSQHF.

This chain connects TRBV28 to TRBJ1-2; 7 bases match TRBD1. The CDR3 consists of 14 residues. Per germline, CDR1 MDHEN and CDR2 SYDVKM. Trimming took 2 bases from V and 6 from J; bases not matched to a gene: 6. CDR3 residues: CASSLIGGENGYTF. The DNA of the CDR3 is TGTGCCAGCAGTTTAATAGGGGGCGAAAATGGCTACACCTTC.

This chain joins TRBV12-3 or TRBV12-4 and TRBJ1-4; TRBD1 aligns across 8 bases. The trim removed 6 bases at V and 7 bases at J, leaving 4 bases unmatched. The CDR3 extends over 13 amino acids. CDR3 in DNA: TGTGCCAGCAGAGAACAGGGGGGTGAAAAACTGTTTTTT. Encoded protein: CASREQGGEKLFF.

This chain uses TRBV15 with TRBJ1-1, with D maybe TRBD1 (5 bases). This CDR3 is built from 12 residues. The germline gives CDR1 LNHNV, CDR2 YYDKDF (reference sequence). Trimming cost V 8 bases and J 11 bases, with 18 bases left between them. In DNA form, the CDR3 reads TGTGCCACCCACCCGGACACCCGGTGGGCTTTCTTT. Its protein product is CATHPDTRWAFF.

This clone was seen a few times. The genes are TRBV7-8 and TRBJ1-1, with D hard to call. Trimming removed 5 bases at V and 0 bases at J, with 16 bases between. The length of the CDR3 is 16 residues. CDR1 is SGHVS, CDR2 FQNEAQ, per germline. CDR3 DNA: TGTGCCAGCAGCCAGGACTCAATAGTCATGAACACTGAAGCTTTCTTT. Its translation is CASSQDSIVMNTEAFF.

The chain joins TRBV5-4 to TRBJ2-7, with TRBD2 identical over 13 bases. After removal of 4 bases from V and 6 bases from J, the junction contained 7 bases not matched to a gene. The CDR3 is 15 amino acids. CDR1 and CDR2 (germline): SGHNT, YYREEE (reference sequence). The CDR3, as DNA: TGTGCCAGCAGCGGAACTAGCGGGGGGGCCCCCGAGCAGTACTTC. As protein: CASSGTSGGAPEQYF. Full variable domain (rest looked up from reference TRBV5-4 and TRBJ2-7): ETGVTQSPTHLIKTRGQQVTLRCSSQSGHNTVSWYQQALGQGPQFIFQYYREEENGRGNFPPRFSGLQFPNYSSELNVNALELDDSALYLCASSGTSGGAPEQYFGPGTRLTVT.

CDR3 protein: CAYTGTGEPPLHF. The CDR3 DNA follows: TGTGCCTACACCGGGACAGGGGAACCACCCCTCCACTTT. V gene TRBV30 combines with J gene TRBJ1-6, with 10 bases fitting TRBD1. V lost 7 bases to trimming and J lost 11 bases; unmatched junction nucleotides: 8. CDR3 length: 13 amino acids. The germline CDR1 and CDR2 sequences are GTSNPN and SVGIG (reference sequence). The variable domain in full, with the rest retrieved from reference TRBV30 and TRBJ1-6, is SQTIHQWPATLVQPVGSPLSLECTVEGTSNPNLYWYRQAAGRGLQLLFYSVGIGQISSEVPQNLSASRPQDRQFILSSKKLLLSDSGFYLCAYTGTGEPPLHFGNGTRLTVT.

The chain recombines TRBV11-2 with TRBJ1-1; D not resolved. Germline lookup yields CDR1 SGHAT and CDR2 FQNNGV. The CDR3 consists of 12 residues. Trimming removed 5 bases at V and 6 bases at J, with 10 bases between. The CDR3 nucleotides read TGTGCCAGCAGCCAGACGGAGGCTGAAGCTTTCTTT. Protein sequence: CASSQTEAEAFF.

V gene TRBV2 combines with J gene TRBJ1-5; D may be TRBD1 (5 bases). CDR1 is SNHLY and CDR2 is FYNNEI in the germline V gene. CDR3 length: 12 amino acids. Deletions cut 6 bases from V and 4 bases from J, with 7 bases between. CDR3 coding DNA: TGTGCCAGCAGGGAGGGGAATCAGCCCCAGCATTTT. Its translation is CASREGNQPQHF.

This chain joins TRBV7-9 and TRBJ1-1; no clear D. Germline lookup yields CDR1 SEHNR and CDR2 FQNEAQ (reference sequence). Trimming took off 2 bases at V and 11 bases at J, with 9 bases between the two ends. The CDR3 covers 11 residues. In nucleotides, the CDR3 is TGTGCCAGCAGCTTACGTGAGCATGCTTTCTTT. Translated, it gives CASSLREHAFF. The whole variable domain, filled in from reference TRBV7-9 and TRBJ1-1, reads DTGVSQNPRHKITKRGQNVTFRCDPISEHNRLYWYRQTLGQGPEFLTYFQNEAQLEKSRLLSDRFSAERPKGSFSTLEIQRTEQGDSAMYLCASSLREHAFFGQGTRLTVV.

The chain links TRBV5-5 to TRBJ1-3, with D hard to call. Germline CDR1 SGHKS, CDR2 YYEKEE (reference sequence). The CDR3 totals 14 residues. The V and J ends lost 4 bases and 1 base respectively, with 9 bases between them. The CDR3 nucleotides are TGTGCCAGCAGCCGCGGCAGTTCTGGAAACACCATATATTTT. Translating it yields CASSRGSSGNTIYF.

The CDR3 DNA sequence: TGTGCCAGTAGTGCACAGGGCACCTATGGCTACACCTTC. This translates into CASSAQGTYGYTF. The chain employs TRBV19 and TRBJ1-2; the D gene is possibly TRBD1 (6 bases). CDR1 LNHDA and CDR2 SQIVND come from the germline V gene (reference sequence). Trimming removed 5 bases at V and 4 bases at J, with 11 bases between. CDR3 size: 13 residues.

V gene TRBV30 combines with J gene TRBJ2-2; D gene ambiguous. The CDR3 length is 13 residues. Trimming cost V 7 bases and J 5 bases, with 14 bases left between them. Germline V gene sequence: CDR1 GTSNPN, CDR2 SVGIG (reference sequence). The chain's CDR3 is CALMTPPTGELFF. In DNA form, the CDR3 reads TGTGCCTTAATGACTCCCCCTACCGGGGAGCTGTTTTTT.

The chain joins TRBV3-1 (or the pseudogene TRBV3-2) to TRBJ1-1; unclear D gene. CDR3 size: 12 residues. V dropped 4 bases and J dropped 5 bases, with 8 bases sitting between them. Germline-derived CDR1 and CDR2 are LGHDT and YNNKEL (reference sequence). In DNA form, the CDR3 reads TGTGCCAGCAGCCTTGGACTGACTGAAGCTTTCTTT. As protein: CASSLGLTEAFF.

The chain recombines TRBV12-3 or TRBV12-4 with TRBJ2-2; no reliable D call. Trimming shortened V by 7 bases and J by 8 bases, and 14 bases separated the two germline ends. There are 13 residues in the CDR3. The CDR3 nucleotides are TGTGCCAGCATCGCGAGCATTTTGGGGGAGCTGTTTTTT. This gives the protein CASIASILGELFF.